This record looks at one T cell receptor (beta chain) sequence and its context. The data were taken from a study of cytomegalovirus exposure and HLA in healthy donors. This table comes from immunoSEQ multiplex PCR, and its TCRdb copy is limited to in-frame clones, with some not included. This sample has 150,000 to 200,000 clones, with around four fifths found just once. CDR3 length: 15 amino acids. Germline CDR1 MNHEY, CDR2 SMNVEV (reference sequence). Trimming shortened V by 5 bases and J by 0 bases, and 11 bases separated the two germline ends. The chain uses TRBV27 and TRBJ1-5; TRBD1 is a possible D gene (6 bases). Sequencing was done on a sample of PBMCs. This sequence was found in a man aged 25-45 years in good health and CMV-seropositive. The CDR3 nucleotides read TGTGCCAGCAGTCCCCGGACAGATAGCAATCAGCCCCAGCATTTT. Protein product: CASSPRTDSNQPQHF.